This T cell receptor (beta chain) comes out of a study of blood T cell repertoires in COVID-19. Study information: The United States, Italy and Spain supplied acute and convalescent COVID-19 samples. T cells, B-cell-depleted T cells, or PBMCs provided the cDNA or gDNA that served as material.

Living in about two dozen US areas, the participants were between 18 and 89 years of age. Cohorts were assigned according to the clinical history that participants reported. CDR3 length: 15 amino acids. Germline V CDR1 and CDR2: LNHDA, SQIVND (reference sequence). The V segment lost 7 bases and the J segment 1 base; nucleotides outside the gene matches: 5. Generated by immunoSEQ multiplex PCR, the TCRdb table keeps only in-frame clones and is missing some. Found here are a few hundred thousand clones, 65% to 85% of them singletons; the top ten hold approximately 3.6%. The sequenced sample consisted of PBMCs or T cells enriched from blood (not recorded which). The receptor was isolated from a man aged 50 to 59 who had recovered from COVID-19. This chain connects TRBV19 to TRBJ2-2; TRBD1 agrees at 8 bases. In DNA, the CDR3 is TGTGCCAGTACTAGGACAGGGCAGAACACCGGGGAGCTGTTTTTT. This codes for CASTRTGQNTGELFF.